What follows are 20 T cell receptor beta chains derived from one specimen sequenced in a study of T cells in women clearing cervical HPV infection. Profiled with immunoSEQ multiplex PCR; TCRdb holds only in-frame clones, not every one. In total, the table holds 20,000 to 25,000 clones. Sequencing input: blood buffy coat. The receptors stem from a woman between 18 and 70 years old with a cervical HPV16 infection that either progressed to CIN3+ or cleared (not recorded which).

The CDR3 spells CASSSTRGTGSYEQYF. The part of the CDR3 DNA that was read is TGTGCCAGCAGCTCCACGCGTGGGACAGGGAGTTACGAG. The chain has TRBV5-4 and TRBJ2-7; TRBD1 matches at 9 bases. The read ends 3 residues early relative to the CDR3; the germline J gene fills the gap. CDR3 length: 16 amino acids. J was trimmed by 4 bases and V by 3 bases; bases with no gene match: 11. The V gene's germline CDR1 is SGHNT and CDR2 YYREEE (reference sequence).

Details on this clone: With the read ending 3 residues before the CDR3 end, the germline J gene is used to fill in that end. The same CDR3 is also encoded by other DNA sequences in this sample. V is TRBV18 and J is TRBJ1-1; tentatively, D is TRBD1 (5 bases). The CDR3 is 14 residues long. Germline values: CDR1 KGHSH, CDR2 LQKENI. V lost 1 base and J 4 bases, leaving 10 bases between the germline ends. Here the CDR3 reads CASSPRGEGTEAFF. Partial CDR3 DNA: TGTGCCAGCTCACCACGAGGGGAGGGCACTGAA.

For this clone: The read comes to an end 3 residues before the CDR3 does, leaving the germline J gene to fill in the end. The genes are TRBV18 and TRBJ1-2, with D maybe TRBD1 (5 bases). V was pared by 3 bases and J by 5 bases, with 16 bases between. The CDR3 has 15 amino acids. The V gene's germline CDR1 is KGHSH and CDR2 LQKENI. CDR3 region: CASSPGLTRGYGYTF. CDR3 DNA (partial): TGTGCCAGCTCACCGGGACTGACACGAGGGTATGGC.

Concerning this clone: The read terminates 3 residues before the CDR3 end, so the remaining end is supplied by the germline J gene. The chain has TRBV20-1 and TRBJ2-7; 8 positions agree with TRBD2. Germline CDR1 reads DFQATT; CDR2 reads SNEGSKA (reference sequence). This CDR3 region has 14 residues. Germline trimming cut 0 bases from V and 3 bases from J; bases unmatched to any gene: 4. The part of the CDR3 DNA that was read is TGCAGTGCTAGAGATCACCTAGCGGGCTACGAG. Encoded protein: CSARDHLAGYE. The full CDR3 sequence reads CSARDHLAGYEQYF.

Notes on this clone: The observed sequence ends 3 residues before the CDR3 terminus, with the missing tail filled in from the germline J gene. The rearrangement joins TRBV28 to TRBJ2-7; maybe TRBD2 (5 bases). From germline, CDR1 is MDHEN and CDR2 SYDVKM. This CDR3 has 15 residues. The germline V and J ends were trimmed by 3 bases and 2 bases, with 14 bases remaining between them. The sequenced part of the CDR3 DNA is TGTGCCAGCAGTTTGAATTCGGACTTCGCCTACGAG. Translating it yields CASSLNSDFAYE. In full, the CDR3 reads CASSLNSDFAYEQYF.

The CDR3: CSASPSSANYNEQFF. CDR3 DNA, as far as it was read: TGCAGTGCTAGTCCCTCTAGCGCTAATTACAATGAG. The chain carries TRBV20-1 and TRBJ2-1; D might be TRBD2 (6 bases). From the germline J gene comes the end of the CDR3, since the read stops 3 residues before it. The CDR3 contains 15 residues. With 3 bases removed from V and 4 bases from J, the gap between germline ends came to 16 bases. The germline V gene encodes CDR1 DFQATT and CDR2 SNEGSKA (reference sequence).

Worth noting for this clone: The read ends 3 residues early relative to the CDR3; the germline J gene fills the gap. This chain links TRBV24-1 with TRBJ2-5; 12 bases align to TRBD1. J was trimmed by 5 bases and V by 4 bases; bases with no gene match: 7. This CDR3 is built from 16 residues. Germline assignment: CDR1 KGHDR and CDR2 SFDVKD. CDR3 region: CATSEFGTGGAETQYF. The CDR3 DNA, read in part, is TGTGCCACCAGTGAATTCGGGACAGGGGGCGCGGAGACC.

Comment on this clone: The read falls 3 residues short of the CDR3 end, and the missing part is taken from the germline J gene. V gene TRBV28 combines with J gene TRBJ1-4, with 7 bases that match TRBD1. This CDR3 comprises 15 residues. Trimming took 9 bases from V and 2 from J; bases not matched to a gene: 9. CDR1 is MDHEN, CDR2 SYDVKM, per germline. The DNA read from the CDR3 is TGTGCCAGTACGGAGGGGGCTCGGACTAATGAAAAA. Residues: CASTEGARTNEK. The entire CDR3 reads CASTEGARTNEKLFF.

In the case of this clone: Read sequence stops 3 residues before the CDR3 end, and the germline J gene provides the missing end. The chain has TRBV27 and TRBJ2-3; D remains unclear. Trimming took 5 bases from V and 0 from J, leaving 6 bases between them. This CDR3 is 13 amino acids long. Germline lookup yields CDR1 MNHEY and CDR2 SMNVEV (reference sequence). The CDR3 sequence: CASSLASTDTQYF. CDR3 bases read: TGTGCCAGCAGTCTCGCGAGCACAGATACG.

As concerns this clone: The sequenced fragment ends 3 residues before the CDR3 boundary, so the rest is inferred from the germline J gene. J is TRBJ2-3 and V is TRBV6-2 or TRBV6-3; D unresolved. CDR1 is MNHEY and CDR2 is SVGEGT in the germline V gene. The CDR3 loop spans 12 amino acids. The V end was cut by 8 bases, the J end by 0 bases, with 6 bases between. CDR3 sequence: CASGQSTDTQYF. The sequenced part of the CDR3 DNA is TGTGCCAGCGGTCAGAGCACAGATACG.

Comment on this clone: The CDR3 end lies 3 residues beyond the end of the read and is filled in from the germline J gene. The chain combines TRBV28 with TRBJ1-4, with D uncertain. The CDR3 is 14 residues long. The V and J ends lost 2 bases and 7 bases respectively, with 11 bases between them. Looked up from germline, CDR1 is MDHEN and CDR2 is SYDVKM. The covered CDR3 bases are TGTGCCAGCAGTTTAAGTAGTTTCGGTGAAAAA. The encoded protein is CASSLSSFGEK. The CDR3 in full is CASSLSSFGEKLFF.

As for this clone: The read falls 3 residues short of the CDR3 end, and the missing part is taken from the germline J gene. The genes are TRBV7-9 and TRBJ2-1; D is unclear. The CDR3 totals 15 residues. CDR1 and CDR2 from the germline V gene are SEHNR and FQNEAQ (reference sequence). Trimming took off 2 bases at V and 2 bases at J, with 10 bases between the two ends. CDR3 sequence: CASSLFLGPYNEQFF. The sequenced part of the CDR3 DNA is TGTGCCAGCAGCTTATTCCTTGGCCCCTACAATGAG.

On this clone itself: Sequencing ends 3 residues short of the CDR3 end; the germline J gene provides the rest. The chain uses TRBV28 and TRBJ2-5; the D is unclear. CDR3 length equals 15 residues. Per germline, CDR1 MDHEN and CDR2 SYDVKM. Trimming pared 0 bases from V and 7 bases from J, leaving 15 bases between. CDR3 region: CASSLWTSGAGTQYF. The DNA read from the CDR3 is TGTGCCAGCAGTTTATGGACATCCGGAGCCGGGACC.

Worth noting for this clone: The DNA ends 3 residues before the CDR3 does, and the rest of the CDR3 is filled in from the germline J gene. This chain links TRBV6-2 or TRBV6-3 with TRBJ1-1; no reliable D call. CDR1 MNHEY and CDR2 SVGEGT come from the germline V gene. V was cut by 2 bases and J by 0 bases, with 7 bases left in between. The CDR3 consists of 14 residues. CDR3 DNA, as far as it was read: TGTGCCAGCAGTTACGCAGGCATGAACACTGAA. Its translation: CASSYAGMNTE. In full, the CDR3 reads CASSYAGMNTEAFF.

Concerning this clone itself: The read stops 3 residues short of the end of the CDR3; the missing end is completed from the germline J gene. The chain uses TRBV20-1 and TRBJ2-3; TRBD2 aligns across 7 bases. The junction had 3 bases not matched to a gene; V was cut back by 5 bases and J by 1 base. There are 13 residues in the CDR3. The V gene's germline CDR1 is DFQATT and CDR2 SNEGSKA (reference sequence). The CDR3 bases that were read are TGCAGTGCTCGCACTAGCGGCACAGATACG. It yields the protein CSARTSGTDT. From start to end, the CDR3 is CSARTSGTDTQYF.

Comments on this clone: Germline and junction disagree at one end, which may indicate a read error. The CDR3 end is not reached by the read, which stops 3 residues before it; the germline J gene fills it in. The chain uses TRBV4-2 and TRBJ2-7; 11 bases align to TRBD2. Germline CDR1 is LGHNA and CDR2 is YNFKEQ. CDR3 length: 15 residues. The part of the CDR3 DNA that was read is TGCGCCAGCAGCCCGGGACTAGCGGTCTCCTACGAG. Amino acid sequence: CASSPGLAVSYE. The whole CDR3 is CASSPGLAVSYEQYF.

About this clone itself: The DNA ends 3 residues before the CDR3 does, and the rest of the CDR3 is filled in from the germline J gene. The chain is built from TRBV20-1 and TRBJ1-4; D may be TRBD1 (5 bases). V dropped 3 bases and J dropped 4 bases, with 12 bases sitting between them. The CDR3 totals 14 residues. The germline gives CDR1 DFQATT, CDR2 SNEGSKA (reference sequence). CDR3 loop: CSASQGVNNEKLFF. CDR3 DNA, as far as it was read: TGCAGTGCTAGCCAAGGGGTGAATAATGAAAAA.

In the case of this clone: The observed sequence ends 3 residues before the CDR3 terminus, with the missing tail filled in from the germline J gene. This chain connects TRBV2 to TRBJ1-1; TRBD1 matches at 7 bases. The length of the CDR3 is 15 residues. Losses at the gene ends were 3 bases for V and 1 base for J; bases not matched to a gene: 5. From germline, CDR1 is SNHLY and CDR2 FYNNEI. CDR3 bases read: TGTGCCAGCAGTGATGTAAACAGGGGGAACACTGAA. Encoded protein: CASSDVNRGNTE. The full CDR3 is CASSDVNRGNTEAFF.

On this clone itself: The DNA ends 3 residues before the CDR3 does, and the rest of the CDR3 is filled in from the germline J gene. This chain uses TRBV6-1 with TRBJ1-3; D perhaps matches TRBD1 (6 bases). Trimming cost V 0 bases and J 1 base, with 13 bases left between them. The CDR3 covers 17 residues. CDR1 MNHNS and CDR2 SASEGT come from the germline V gene. CDR3: CASSEALQGVSGNTIYF. The CDR3 bases that were read are TGTGCCAGCAGTGAAGCCTTACAGGGTGTTTCTGGAAACACC.

As regards this clone: The read ends 3 residues shy of where the CDR3 ends; the end is completed using the germline J gene. The chain joins TRBV6-1 to TRBJ2-5; a possible D gene is TRBD1 (6 bases). The CDR3 totals 15 residues. Germline-derived CDR1 and CDR2 are MNHNS and SASEGT. Trimming cost V 3 bases and J 7 bases, with 18 bases left between them. The CDR3 bases that were read are TGTGCCAGCAGTGATTGGTCAGGGGTCCTGGGGACC. Residues: CASSDWSGVLGT. The full CDR3 protein reads CASSDWSGVLGTQYF.